A selection of T cell receptor beta chains follows, all from one sample in a study of blood T cell repertoires in COVID-19. Sequenced by immunoSEQ multiplex PCR; TCRdb stores in-frame clones only, minus some. The data contain under 350,000 clones, 80% to 90% of them singletons. The sample comprised PBMCs or T cells enriched from blood (not recorded which). These TCRs come from a woman between 35 and 50 years old with acute COVID-19. CDR3s include the opening cysteine and the closing phenylalanine or tryptophan. The order of the fields is clone size, J gene, V gene, CDR3 length, D gene, CDR3 protein, CDR3 DNA. The D gene is left open where the match is weak. Clone size, where shown, is once, few, many, or a class for clones that have expanded.

clone_size: NA; j_call: TRBJ1-5; v_call: TRBV7-2; cdr3_length: 14; d_call: NA; cdr3_aa: CASSFQQGNQPQHF; cdr3_nt: TGTGCCAGCAGCTTTCAACAGGGAAATCAGCCCCAGCATTTT
clone_size: NA; j_call: TRBJ1-2; v_call: TRBV7-9; cdr3_length: 14; d_call: NA; cdr3_aa: CASRRGQSNYGYTF; cdr3_nt: TGTGCCAGCAGGCGTGGACAGTCTAACTATGGCTACACCTTC
clone_size: NA; j_call: TRBJ1-6; v_call: TRBV25-1; cdr3_length: 14; d_call: TRBD1; cdr3_aa: CASRQTGLESPLHF; cdr3_nt: TGTGCCAGCAGACAGACAGGGCTCGAATCACCCCTCCACTTT
clone_size: NA; j_call: TRBJ2-7; v_call: TRBV27; cdr3_length: 14; d_call: NA; cdr3_aa: CASSFGPGSYEQYF; cdr3_nt: TGTGCCAGCAGTTTCGGTCCGGGGTCCTACGAGCAGTACTTC
clone_size: once; j_call: TRBJ2-7; v_call: TRBV27; cdr3_length: 13; d_call: NA; cdr3_aa: CASSFGQSYEQYF; cdr3_nt: TGTGCCAGCAGTTTTGGGCAATCCTACGAGCAGTACTTC
clone_size: NA; j_call: TRBJ2-3; v_call: TRBV6-2/TRBV6-3; cdr3_length: 16; d_call: NA; cdr3_aa: CASSYSYLRVTDTQYF; cdr3_nt: TGTGCCAGCAGTTACTCGTATCTTAGAGTTACAGATACGCAGTATTTT
clone_size: NA; j_call: TRBJ2-3; v_call: TRBV6-1; cdr3_length: 13; d_call: NA; cdr3_aa: CASSEVATDTQYF; cdr3_nt: TGTGCCAGCAGTGAAGTGGCAACAGATACGCAGTATTTT
clone_size: NA; j_call: TRBJ1-1; v_call: TRBV5-5; cdr3_length: 14; d_call: NA; cdr3_aa: CASSHGQLNTEAFF; cdr3_nt: TGTGCCAGCAGCCATGGACAGTTGAACACTGAAGCTTTCTTT
clone_size: NA; j_call: TRBJ1-1; v_call: TRBV7-6; cdr3_length: 16; d_call: NA; cdr3_aa: CASSPLQLPLNTEAFF; cdr3_nt: TGTGCCAGCAGCCCCCTCCAACTACCTTTGAACACTGAAGCTTTCTTT
clone_size: NA; j_call: TRBJ1-2; v_call: TRBV5-8; cdr3_length: 14; d_call: NA; cdr3_aa: CASSLNPRLYGYTF; cdr3_nt: TGTGCCAGCAGCTTAAACCCGCGTCTCTATGGCTACACCTTC
clone_size: many; j_call: TRBJ1-4; v_call: TRBV19; cdr3_length: 16; d_call: NA; cdr3_aa: CASSPLWTSTNEKLFF; cdr3_nt: TGTGCCAGTAGTCCCCTTTGGACATCAACTAATGAAAAACTGTTTTTT
clone_size: NA; j_call: TRBJ2-1; v_call: TRBV5-1; cdr3_length: 15; d_call: NA; cdr3_aa: CASSLAPNSYNEQFF; cdr3_nt: TGCGCCAGCAGCTTGGCCCCCAACTCCTACAATGAGCAGTTCTTC
clone_size: NA; j_call: TRBJ1-3; v_call: TRBV7-2; cdr3_length: 17; d_call: TRBD1; cdr3_aa: CASSLVSGTDSGNTIYF; cdr3_nt: TGTGCCAGCAGCTTAGTTTCCGGGACAGACTCTGGAAACACCATATATTTT
clone_size: NA; j_call: TRBJ1-3; v_call: TRBV7-2; cdr3_length: 18; d_call: NA; cdr3_aa: CASSLTLRAGGSGNTIYF; cdr3_nt: TGTGCCAGCAGCTTAACTTTGAGGGCAGGCGGCTCTGGAAACACCATATATTTT
clone_size: once; j_call: TRBJ2-1; v_call: TRBV4-2; cdr3_length: 19; d_call: NA; cdr3_aa: CASSREGLAESQGHNEQFF; cdr3_nt: TGTGCCAGCAGCCGTGAGGGGCTAGCGGAATCCCAGGGGCACAATGAGCAGTTCTTC
clone_size: NA; j_call: TRBJ2-1; v_call: TRBV6-4; cdr3_length: 15; d_call: NA; cdr3_aa: CASSDGASSYNEQFF; cdr3_nt: TGTGCCAGCAGTGACGGGGCCAGCTCCTACAATGAGCAGTTCTTC
clone_size: NA; j_call: TRBJ1-2; v_call: TRBV18; cdr3_length: 16; d_call: NA; cdr3_aa: CASSPLQGSKTYGYTF; cdr3_nt: TGTGCCAGCTCACCCCTGCAGGGCAGTAAAACCTATGGCTACACCTTC
clone_size: NA; j_call: TRBJ1-3; v_call: TRBV4-3; cdr3_length: 14; d_call: NA; cdr3_aa: CASSQARAGNTIYF; cdr3_nt: TGCGCCAGCAGCCAGGCTCGAGCGGGAAACACCATATATTTT
clone_size: NA; j_call: TRBJ2-7; v_call: TRBV5-6; cdr3_length: 15; d_call: NA; cdr3_aa: CASSFWERVSYEQYF; cdr3_nt: TGTGCCAGCAGCTTCTGGGAGCGGGTGAGCTACGAGCAGTACTTC
clone_size: NA; j_call: TRBJ1-1; v_call: TRBV5-1; cdr3_length: 13; d_call: NA; cdr3_aa: CASSPPASSEAFF; cdr3_nt: TGCGCCAGCAGCCCCCCCGCGAGTTCTGAAGCTTTCTTT
clone_size: NA; j_call: TRBJ2-7; v_call: TRBV7-8; cdr3_length: 16; d_call: NA; cdr3_aa: CASSLAPSRGSYEQYF; cdr3_nt: TGTGCCAGCAGCTTAGCCCCTAGCCGGGGATCCTACGAGCAGTACTTC
clone_size: NA; j_call: TRBJ2-5; v_call: TRBV5-6; cdr3_length: 16; d_call: TRBD1; cdr3_aa: CASSDRDSGFKGTQYF; cdr3_nt: TGTGCCAGCAGCGACCGGGACAGCGGCTTTAAGGGGACCCAGTACTTC
clone_size: NA; j_call: TRBJ2-7; v_call: TRBV6-1; cdr3_length: 12; d_call: NA; cdr3_aa: CASTSGFYEQYF; cdr3_nt: TGTGCCAGCACCTCAGGGTTCTACGAGCAGTACTTC
clone_size: NA; j_call: TRBJ1-1; v_call: TRBV18; cdr3_length: 16; d_call: TRBD1; cdr3_aa: CASSRFPGQVNTEAFF; cdr3_nt: TGTGCCAGCTCACGTTTCCCGGGACAGGTTAACACTGAAGCTTTCTTT
clone_size: NA; j_call: TRBJ2-2; v_call: TRBV18; cdr3_length: 15; d_call: NA; cdr3_aa: CASSPPGLNTGELFF; cdr3_nt: TGTGCCAGCTCACCACCGGGACTTAACACCGGGGAGCTGTTTTTT
clone_size: NA; j_call: TRBJ2-3; v_call: TRBV7-9; cdr3_length: 13; d_call: TRBD1; cdr3_aa: CASSYRGTDTQYF; cdr3_nt: TGTGCCAGCAGCTACAGGGGAACAGATACGCAGTATTTT
clone_size: NA; j_call: TRBJ2-7; v_call: TRBV7-2; cdr3_length: 14; d_call: TRBD1; cdr3_aa: CASSPGQVGYEQYF; cdr3_nt: TGTGCCAGCAGCCCTGGACAGGTCGGCTACGAGCAGTACTTC
clone_size: NA; j_call: TRBJ1-3; v_call: TRBV6-5; cdr3_length: 14; d_call: NA; cdr3_aa: CASGTGTPWNTIYF; cdr3_nt: TGTGCCAGCGGGACCGGGACACCATGGAACACCATATATTTT